This T cell receptor (beta chain) was captured by sequencing in a study of identical twins. Broader study findings: Invariant MAIT and iNKT cells are populations that could partly confound zero-insertion analyses.

A single record per CDR3 protein comes from TCRdb applying MiXCR to the 5' RACE reads. The top ten hold 9% to 10% of the sample, which has a few hundred thousand distinct CDR3 sequences, roughly a tenth seen once. All of the donors were Caucasians in good health. Remarks on this clonotype: No antigen is known for it.

The receptor's source is a man aged 50-60 years in good health. The sample taken for sequencing was memory T cells sorted from blood.

The CDR3 loop reads CASSFEGTGTDTQYF. DNA for the CDR3: TGTGCCAGCAGCTTTGAGGGTACCGGCACAGATACGCAGTATTTT. The J gene is TRBJ2-3, the V gene TRBV5-4; D is perhaps TRBD2 (5 bases). CDR3 length equals 15 residues. In germline, CDR1 is SGHNT, CDR2 YYREEE (reference sequence). The germline V and J ends were trimmed by 2 bases and 1 base, with 11 bases remaining between them.